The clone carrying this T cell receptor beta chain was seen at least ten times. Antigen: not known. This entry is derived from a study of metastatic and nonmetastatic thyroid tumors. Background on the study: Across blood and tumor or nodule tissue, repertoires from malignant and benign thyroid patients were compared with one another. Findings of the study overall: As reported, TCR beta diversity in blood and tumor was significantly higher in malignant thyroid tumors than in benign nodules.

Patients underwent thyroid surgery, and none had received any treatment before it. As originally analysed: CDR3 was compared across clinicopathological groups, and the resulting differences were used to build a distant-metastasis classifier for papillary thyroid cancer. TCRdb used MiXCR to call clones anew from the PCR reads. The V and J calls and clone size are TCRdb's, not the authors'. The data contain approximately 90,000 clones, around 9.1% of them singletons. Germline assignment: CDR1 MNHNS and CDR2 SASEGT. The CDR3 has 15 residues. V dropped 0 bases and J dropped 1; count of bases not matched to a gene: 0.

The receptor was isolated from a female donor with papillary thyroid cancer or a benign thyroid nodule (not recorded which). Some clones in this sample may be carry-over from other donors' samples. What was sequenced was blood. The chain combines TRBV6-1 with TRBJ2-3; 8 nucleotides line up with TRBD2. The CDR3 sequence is CASSEARGGTDTQYF. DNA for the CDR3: TGTGCCAGCAGTGAAGCGCGGGGGGGCACAGATACGCAGTATTTT.